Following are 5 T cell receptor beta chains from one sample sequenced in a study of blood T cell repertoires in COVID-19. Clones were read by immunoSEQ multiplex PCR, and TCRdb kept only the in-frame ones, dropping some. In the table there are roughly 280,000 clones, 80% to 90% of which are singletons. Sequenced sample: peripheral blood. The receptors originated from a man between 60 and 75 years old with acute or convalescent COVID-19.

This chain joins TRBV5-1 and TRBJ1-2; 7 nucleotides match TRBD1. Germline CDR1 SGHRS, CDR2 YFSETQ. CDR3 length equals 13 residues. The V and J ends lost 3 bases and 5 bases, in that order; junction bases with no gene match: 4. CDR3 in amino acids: CASSSTGRYGYTF. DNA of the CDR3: TGCGCCAGCAGCTCGACAGGGAGGTATGGCTACACCTTC.

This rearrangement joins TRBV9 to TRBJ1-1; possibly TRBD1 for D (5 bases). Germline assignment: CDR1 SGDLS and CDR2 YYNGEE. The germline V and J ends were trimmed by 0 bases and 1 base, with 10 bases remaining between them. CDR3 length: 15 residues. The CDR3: CASSVVGQPNTEAFF. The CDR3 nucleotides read TGTGCCAGCAGCGTAGTGGGGCAGCCGAACACTGAAGCTTTCTTT.

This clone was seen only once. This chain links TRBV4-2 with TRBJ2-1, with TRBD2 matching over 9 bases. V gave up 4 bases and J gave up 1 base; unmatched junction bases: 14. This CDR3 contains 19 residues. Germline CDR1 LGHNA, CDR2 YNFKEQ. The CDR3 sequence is CASSRASMGGGESYNEQFF. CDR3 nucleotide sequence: TGTGCCAGCAGCCGAGCGAGTATGGGCGGGGGGGAATCCTACAATGAGCAGTTCTTC.

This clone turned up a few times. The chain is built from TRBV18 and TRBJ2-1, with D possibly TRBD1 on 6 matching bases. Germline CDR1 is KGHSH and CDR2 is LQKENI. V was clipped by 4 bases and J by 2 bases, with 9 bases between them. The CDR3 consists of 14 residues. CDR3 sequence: CASSLQGAYNEQFF. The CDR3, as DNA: TGTGCCAGCTCACTACAGGGTGCCTACAATGAGCAGTTCTTC.

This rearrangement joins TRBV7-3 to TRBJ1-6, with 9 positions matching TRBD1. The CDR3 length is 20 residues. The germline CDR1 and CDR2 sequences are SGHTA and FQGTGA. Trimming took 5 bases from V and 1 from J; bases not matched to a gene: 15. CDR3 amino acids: CASSREDRGSRASYNSPLHF. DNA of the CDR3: TGTGCCAGCAGCCGCGAGGACAGGGGATCGAGGGCGTCCTATAATTCACCCCTCCACTTT.